This entry concerns a single T cell receptor (beta chain). The clone's antigen remains unknown. No much larger clone is present one base from it, and per-base qualities are unavailable. This sample was included in a study of PD-1 blockade in classical Hodgkin lymphoma (dated by TCRdb to the early 2020s). Looking at the study overall: Nivolumab dosing was 3 mg/kg intravenously every 2 weeks, continuing until either disease progression or unacceptable toxicity. The study used CyTOF and TCR beta sequencing to define a peripheral blood immune signature of response to PD-1 blockade in classical Hodgkin lymphoma. What the work shows at the level of the full study, not this receptor alone: CD4+ but not CD8+ TCR diversity rose significantly by C4D1 (p=0.0027 vs p=0.16), most apparent in complete responders (p=0.02). Only a single clinical trial cohort was studied, and what caused the repertoire differences, possibly disease activity or prior therapy, remained undefined. Baseline TCR diversity was reported to be lower in newly diagnosed patients than in healthy donors and to be lower still in relapsed/refractory patients. Lower diversity was observed in patients in whom nivolumab was started less than 1 year after ASCT, and these patients were excluded from later analyses so that confounding by immune reconstitution would be avoided. Trial patients achieving complete response had baseline diversity similar to newly diagnosed patients, whereas partial responders and progressors had significantly lower diversity.

In the germline V gene (reference sequence), CDR1 corresponds to SEHNR and CDR2 to FQNEAQ. The CDR3 has 18 amino acids, counting the end cysteine and phenylalanine. Solely the CDR3 DNA is kept, with 54 bases framed from the first base. The trim is 4 bases for V and 1 base for J, with a gap of 20 bases between the germline ends. The label giving this sample's time point can be read as: cycle 2 day 1 (C2D1) of nivolumab. Relapse after autologous stem cell transplantation had occurred in all trial patients, and cohorts A, B and C were distinguished by prior brentuximab vedotin exposure. A total of over 55 patients with relapsed/refractory classical Hodgkin lymphoma made up the trial cohort, and each patient's best overall response was complete response, partial response or progressive disease. Single-agent nivolumab was administered to trial patients in the multi-cohort phase II CheckMate 205 trial. An independent review committee assessed best overall response by applying the 2007 International Working Group response criteria. PBMCs from the trial were collected at three points: immediately before nivolumab initiation (C1D1), and during therapy at cycle 2 day 1 and cycle 4 day 1. Peripheral blood was collected in 8 mL Vacutainer Cell Preparation Tubes, from which PBMCs were isolated by centrifugation and then cryopreserved.

Genomic DNA was extracted with the Qiagen DNeasy kit from unsorted PBMCs and from negatively selected CD4+ and CD8+ fractions. Using primers that anneal to V and J segments, immunoSEQ multiplex PCR amplified the TCR beta CDR3 regions. Amplification bias was minimized using a synthetic immune receptor repertoire, and residual bias was removed computationally after sequencing. From the authors' description of their analysis: Custom Python scripts were used to quantify repertoire diversity as the Shannon entropy index. The unsorted, CD4+ and CD8+ repertoires were each analyzed separately, with the exception of combined analyses, where CD4+ and CD8+ sequences were merged in silico. Clonal expansion was defined as a frequency increase of at least 2-fold after treatment compared with C1D1, and clones undetected at baseline were assigned a pseudocount of 0.5. Clones with 0 or 1 copy at C1D1 were defined as singleton clones, while clones with 2 or more copies were defined as non-singleton clones. Clones expanded in unsorted samples were annotated as CD4+, CD8+ or unknown by matching protein sequences in sorted samples from the same patient. Wilcoxon tests on paired samples were used to test changes in diversity from C1D1 to C4D1. TCRdb took over this immuneACCESS table, retaining in-frame rearrangements with V and J assigned. Such tables are incomplete; in checked studies, under half of the missing clones stem from an unresolved V gene, and the remainder is unexplained. That table is the source of V, J and clone size, and D and trimming were worked out from the DNA. Across this sample there are approximately 17,000 clones, with 82% seen only once. The top ten clonotypes cover 25% to 30% of the sample.

This specimen consisted of peripheral blood mononuclear cells (PBMCs), obtained before the second cycle of nivolumab. This clonotype was obtained from a human donor with classical Hodgkin lymphoma. The rearrangement combines TRBV7-9 with TRBJ1-3; TRBD1 is a weak D gene call, 5 bases matching. The CDR3 region has the sequence CASSSGRDRSFSGNTIYF. The nucleotides read TGTGCCAGCAGCTCAGGAAGAGACAGATCATTTTCTGGAAACACCATATATTTT.